This TCR beta chain emerged from a study of T cells in Graves' hyperthyroidism and ophthalmopathy. TCR beta CDR3 sequences were amplified from RNA transcripts. The HTBI primer set was used in a first-round RT-PCR of the TCR CDR3. Via MiXCR, TCRdb re-called the multiplex PCR reads, giving one row per CDR3 protein. The profile covers some 800,000 distinct CDR3 sequences, with around 38% appearing a single time and roughly 8.3% taken by the ten largest. Aged 18 to 65, the patients had hyperthyroidism that was newly diagnosed and had lasted under 2 months. Exclusions: uncontrolled infection, other autoimmune disease, pregnancy, lactation. The CDR3 spans 13 residues. V was cut by 0 bases and J by 10 bases, with 10 bases left in between. Germline values: CDR1 LNHNV, CDR2 YYDKDF (reference sequence).

The rearrangement uses TRBV15 and TRBJ1-5; D not certain. Sequenced material: blood. The TCR sequence derives from a man between 18 and 29 years old with Graves' hyperthyroidism. CDR3 loop: CATSRDREDPQHF. CDR3 bases: TGTGCCACCAGCAGAGACAGAGAGGACCCCCAGCATTTT.